The 3 T cell receptor beta chains presented below share a single source sample, sequenced in a study of control samples from healthy donors and cancer patients. Here immunoSEQ multiplex PCR was the method, and the copy in TCRdb shows in-frame clones only, minus some. The sample shows 45,000 to 60,000 clones, less than 95% of them seen only once. The sequencing input was blood. Receptors were obtained from a man aged 25 to 40 in good health.

This chain connects TRBV9 to TRBJ2-2, with D tentatively TRBD1 (6 bases). Germline CDR1 and CDR2: SGDLS and YYNGEE. There are 12 residues in the CDR3. V dropped 8 bases and J dropped 5 bases, with 10 bases sitting between them. CDR3 protein: CASSTGTGELFF. Written as DNA, the CDR3 is TGTGCCAGTTCGACAGGAACCGGGGAGCTGTTTTTT.

This clone was detected once. The V and J genes are TRBV28 and TRBJ1-2; D remains ambiguous. Germline CDR1 reads MDHEN; CDR2 reads SYDVKM. The CDR3 sequence is 11 residues long. DNA for the CDR3: TGTGCACTCGGCTCTAACTATGGCTACACCTTC. Translating gives CALGSNYGYTF.

The chain is built from TRBV6-5 and TRBJ2-5, with TRBD1 identical over 11 bases. The junction had 3 bases not matched to a gene; V was cut back by 2 bases and J by 1 base. This CDR3 comprises 16 residues. CDR1 is MNHEY, CDR2 SVGAGI, per germline. In DNA form, the CDR3 reads TGTGCCAGCAGTTACCGGGACAGGGGGTCCCAAGAGACCCAGTACTTC. It yields the protein CASSYRDRGSQETQYF.